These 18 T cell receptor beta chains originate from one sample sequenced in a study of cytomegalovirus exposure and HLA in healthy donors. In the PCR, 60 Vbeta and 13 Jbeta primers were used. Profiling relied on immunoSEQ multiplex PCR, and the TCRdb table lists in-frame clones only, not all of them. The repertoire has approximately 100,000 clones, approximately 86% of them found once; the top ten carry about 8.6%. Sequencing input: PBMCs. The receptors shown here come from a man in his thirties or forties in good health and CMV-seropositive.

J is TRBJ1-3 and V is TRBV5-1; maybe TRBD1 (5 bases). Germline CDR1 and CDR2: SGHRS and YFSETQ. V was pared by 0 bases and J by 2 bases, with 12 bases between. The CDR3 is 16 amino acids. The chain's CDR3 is CASSLGQQSTGNTIYF. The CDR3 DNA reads TGCGCCAGCAGCTTGGGACAGCAAAGCACTGGAAACACCATATATTTT.

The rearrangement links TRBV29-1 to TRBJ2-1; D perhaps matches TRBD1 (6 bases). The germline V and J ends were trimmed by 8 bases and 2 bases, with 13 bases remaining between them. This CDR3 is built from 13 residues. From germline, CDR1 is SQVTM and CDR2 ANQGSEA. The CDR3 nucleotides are TGCAGCAGTAGTGGGGGCACCTACAATGAGCAGTTCTTC. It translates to CSSSGGTYNEQFF.

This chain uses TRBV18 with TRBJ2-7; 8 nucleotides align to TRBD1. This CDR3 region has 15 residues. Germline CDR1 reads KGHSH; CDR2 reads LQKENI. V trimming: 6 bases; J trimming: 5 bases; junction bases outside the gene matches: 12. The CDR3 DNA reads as TGTGCCAGCTCTCCCGGGACAGGCTTACGGGACGAGCAGTACTTC. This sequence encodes CASSPGTGLRDEQYF.

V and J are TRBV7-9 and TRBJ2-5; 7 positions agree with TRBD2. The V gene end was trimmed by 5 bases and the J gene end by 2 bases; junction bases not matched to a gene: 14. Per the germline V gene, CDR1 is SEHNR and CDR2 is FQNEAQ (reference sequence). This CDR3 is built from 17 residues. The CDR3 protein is CASSPARGGSRQETQYF. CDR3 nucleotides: TGTGCCAGCAGCCCCGCCCGAGGCGGGAGCAGGCAAGAGACCCAGTACTTC.

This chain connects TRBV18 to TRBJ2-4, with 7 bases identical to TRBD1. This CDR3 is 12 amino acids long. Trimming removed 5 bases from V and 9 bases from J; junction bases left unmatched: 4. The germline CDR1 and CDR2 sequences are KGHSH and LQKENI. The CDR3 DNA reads TGTGCCAGCTCAGACAGGGTTAGCATTCAGTACTTC. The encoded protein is CASSDRVSIQYF.

The CDR3 reads CASSYLNSYNEQFF. The CDR3, as DNA: TGTGCCAGCAGCTACTTAAACTCCTACAATGAGCAGTTCTTC. The gene calls are TRBV2 and TRBJ2-1, with unresolved D. V was shortened by 6 bases and J by 0 bases, with 9 bases between the two germline ends. The CDR3 has 14 amino acids. Germline V gives CDR1 SNHLY, CDR2 FYNNEI. Together with reference TRBV2 and TRBJ2-1, the CDR3 gives the full variable domain: EPEVTQTPSHQVTQMGQEVILRCVPISNHLYFYWYRQILGQKVEFLVSFYNNEISEKSEIFDDQFSVERPDGSNFTLKIRSTKLEDSAMYFCASSYLNSYNEQFFGPGTRLTVL.

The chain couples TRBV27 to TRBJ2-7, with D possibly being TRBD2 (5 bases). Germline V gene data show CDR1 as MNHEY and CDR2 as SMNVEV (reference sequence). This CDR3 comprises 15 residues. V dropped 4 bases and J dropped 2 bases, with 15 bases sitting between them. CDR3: CASSSPEAGPYEQYF. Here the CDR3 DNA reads TGTGCCAGCAGTTCCCCGGAGGCAGGCCCCTACGAGCAGTACTTC.

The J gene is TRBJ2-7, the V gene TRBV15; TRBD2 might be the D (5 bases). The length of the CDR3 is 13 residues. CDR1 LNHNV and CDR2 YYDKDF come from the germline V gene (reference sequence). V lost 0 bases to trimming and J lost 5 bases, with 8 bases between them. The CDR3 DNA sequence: TGTGCCACCAGCAGAGATCCCGGGAACGAGCAGTACTTC. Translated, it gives CATSRDPGNEQYF. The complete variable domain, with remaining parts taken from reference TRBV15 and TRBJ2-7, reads DAMVIQNPRYQVTQFGKPVTLSCSQTLNHNVMYWYQQKSSQAPKLLFHYYDKDFNNEADTPDNFQSRRPNTSFCFLDIRSPGLGDTAMYLCATSRDPGNEQYFGPGTRLTVT.

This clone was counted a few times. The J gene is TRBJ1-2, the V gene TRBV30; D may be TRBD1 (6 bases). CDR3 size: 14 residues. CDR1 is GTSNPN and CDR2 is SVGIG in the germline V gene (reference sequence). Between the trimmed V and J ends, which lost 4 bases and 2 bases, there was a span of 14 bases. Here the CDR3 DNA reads TGTGCCTGGACCCACCAGGACAGAAACTATGGCTACACCTTC. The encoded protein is CAWTHQDRNYGYTF.

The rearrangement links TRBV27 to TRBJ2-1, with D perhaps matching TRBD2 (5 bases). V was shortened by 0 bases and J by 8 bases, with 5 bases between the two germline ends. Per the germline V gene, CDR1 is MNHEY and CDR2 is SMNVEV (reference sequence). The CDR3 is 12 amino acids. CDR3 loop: CASSLSRDEQFF. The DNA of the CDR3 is TGTGCCAGCAGTTTATCGCGGGATGAGCAGTTCTTC.

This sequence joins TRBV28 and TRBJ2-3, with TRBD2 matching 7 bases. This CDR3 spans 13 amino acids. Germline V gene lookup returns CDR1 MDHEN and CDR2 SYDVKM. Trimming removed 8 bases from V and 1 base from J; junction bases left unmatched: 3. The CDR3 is CASAGDGTDTQYF. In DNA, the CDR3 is TGTGCCAGCGCGGGAGACGGCACAGATACGCAGTATTTT.

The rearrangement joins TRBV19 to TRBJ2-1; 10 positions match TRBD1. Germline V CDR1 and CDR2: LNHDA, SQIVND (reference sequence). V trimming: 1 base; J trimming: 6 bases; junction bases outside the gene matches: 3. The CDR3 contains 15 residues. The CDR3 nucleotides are TGTGCCAGTAGTATAGGGACAGGGGGGAGCAATGAGCAGTTCTTC. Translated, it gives CASSIGTGGSNEQFF.

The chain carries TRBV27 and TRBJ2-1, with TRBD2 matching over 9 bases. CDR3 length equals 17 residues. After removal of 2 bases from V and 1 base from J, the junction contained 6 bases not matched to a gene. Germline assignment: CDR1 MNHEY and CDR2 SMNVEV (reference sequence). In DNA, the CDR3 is TGTGCCAGCAGTTTACTTGCGGGAGGGGGGTCCTACAATGAGCAGTTCTTC. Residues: CASSLLAGGGSYNEQFF.

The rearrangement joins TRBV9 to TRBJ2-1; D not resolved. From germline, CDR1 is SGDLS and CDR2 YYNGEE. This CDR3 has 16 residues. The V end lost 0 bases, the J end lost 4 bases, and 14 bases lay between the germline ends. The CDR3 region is CASSVVGLARYNEQFF. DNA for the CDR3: TGTGCCAGCAGCGTAGTTGGCTTGGCAAGATACAATGAGCAGTTCTTC.

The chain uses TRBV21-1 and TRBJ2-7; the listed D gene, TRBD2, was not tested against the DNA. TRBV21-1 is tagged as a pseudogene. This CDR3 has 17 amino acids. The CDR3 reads CASSPPGLAGGTYEQYF. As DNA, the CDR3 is TGTGCCAGCAGCCCACCGGGACTAGCGGGAGGCACCTACGAGCAGTACTTC.

Written as DNA, the CDR3 is TGTGCCAGTAGCACCGGGACTTCTGCGGGATACGAGCAGTACTTC. This gives the protein CASSTGTSAGYEQYF. The chain employs TRBV19 and TRBJ2-7; tentative D call: TRBD2 (6 bases). There are 15 residues in the CDR3. CDR1 is LNHDA, CDR2 SQIVND, per germline (reference sequence). Trimming cost V 6 bases and J 4 bases, with 19 bases left between them.

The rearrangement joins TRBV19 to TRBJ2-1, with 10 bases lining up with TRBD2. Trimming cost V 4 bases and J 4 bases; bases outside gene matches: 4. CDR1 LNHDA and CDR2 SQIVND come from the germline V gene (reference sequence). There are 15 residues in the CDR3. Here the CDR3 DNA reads TGTGCCAGTAGTAAGACTAGCGGGTTTTACAATGAGCAGTTCTTC. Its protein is CASSKTSGFYNEQFF.

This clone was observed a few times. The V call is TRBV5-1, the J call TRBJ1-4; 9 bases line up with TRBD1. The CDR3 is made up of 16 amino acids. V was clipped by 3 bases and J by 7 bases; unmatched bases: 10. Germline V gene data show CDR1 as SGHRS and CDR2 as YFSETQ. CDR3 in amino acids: CASSSISGTGPEKLFF. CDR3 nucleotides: TGCGCCAGCAGCTCCATCTCCGGGACAGGGCCTGAAAAACTGTTTTTT.